Listed here are 8 T cell receptor beta chains from one sample, sequenced in a study of shared clonotypes between healthy human individuals. Sequencing used immunoSEQ multiplex PCR; TCRdb keeps in-frame clones, though not all of them. The table has some 2,000,000 clones, about 94% seen once. Material: naive CD4+ T cells sorted from blood. The subset: CD45RA+ positively selected. Source of these receptors: a man in his late teens or twenties in good health.

This clone was seen just once. V is TRBV5-1 and J is TRBJ2-4; the match to TRBD1 covers 7 bases. Germline CDR1 and CDR2: SGHRS and YFSETQ. The CDR3 runs 16 residues. V gave up 4 bases and J gave up 0 bases; unmatched junction bases: 7. The CDR3 nucleotides read TGCGCCAGCAGCCCACAGGGGATTCTAGCCAAAAACATTCAGTACTTC. This encodes CASSPQGILAKNIQYF.

The J gene is TRBJ1-1, the V gene TRBV12-5, with a weak D call TRBD1 (5 bases). V was shortened by 2 bases and J by 1 base, with 11 bases between the two germline ends. This CDR3 is 15 amino acids long. The V gene's germline CDR1 is LGHNT and CDR2 FRNRAP. CDR3: CASGLKAGSNTEAFF. In DNA, the CDR3 is TGTGCTAGTGGTTTGAAAGCAGGGTCGAACACTGAAGCTTTCTTT. Full variable domain (missing parts from reference TRBV12-5 and TRBJ1-1): DARVTQTPRHKVTEMGQEVTMRCQPILGHNTVFWYRQTMMQGLELLAYFRNRAPLDDSGMPKDRFSAEMPDATLATLKIQPSEPRDSAVYFCASGLKAGSNTEAFFGQGTRLTVV.

The chain joins TRBV10-3 to TRBJ2-5; a possible D gene is TRBD1 (7 bases). V was cut by 7 bases and J by 2 bases, with 11 bases left in between. The CDR3 has 13 residues. Germline V CDR1 and CDR2: ENHRY, SYGVKD. Here the CDR3 reads CAIMAGGQETQYF. CDR3 nucleotides: TGTGCCATCATGGCAGGGGGGCAAGAGACCCAGTACTTC.

The gene calls are TRBV6-6 and TRBJ1-5, with D uncertain. V gave up 8 bases and J gave up 3 bases, with 8 bases separating them. Germline V gene sequence: CDR1 MNHNY, CDR2 SVGAGI (reference sequence). This CDR3 region has 12 residues. Here the CDR3 DNA reads TGTGCCAGCTTAGGCCCCAATCAGCCCCAGCATTTT. It codes for CASLGPNQPQHF.

The chain combines TRBV5-1 with TRBJ1-6, with 7 bases matching TRBD1. Germline CDR1 reads SGHRS; CDR2 reads YFSETQ. This CDR3 has 15 residues. After removal of 7 bases from V and 7 bases from J, the junction contained 11 bases not matched to a gene. The CDR3 is CASAQATGLNSPLHF. The CDR3 nucleotides are TGCGCCAGCGCCCAGGCGACAGGGTTGAATTCACCCCTCCACTTT.

This chain connects TRBV6-5 to TRBJ1-5; D is perhaps TRBD1 (6 bases). This CDR3 contains 12 residues. The germline V gene encodes CDR1 MNHEY and CDR2 SVGAGI. With 5 bases removed from V and 11 bases from J, the gap between germline ends came to 13 bases. CDR3 nucleotide sequence: TGTGCCAGCAGTGCCACAGGGACAACCCAGCATTTT. This sequence encodes CASSATGTTQHF.

The genes are TRBV6-1 and TRBJ2-7; no definite D call. Trimming stripped 5 bases from V and 7 bases from J, with 9 bases between. Germline V gene sequence: CDR1 MNHNS, CDR2 SASEGT. This CDR3 has 11 amino acids. The DNA of the CDR3 is TGTGCCAGCAGTCGGACGGAAGAGCAGTACTTC. Its translation is CASSRTEEQYF.

The gene calls are TRBV12-1 and TRBJ2-7. TRBV12-1 is described as a pseudogene. This CDR3 region has 11 residues. The CDR3 loop reads CASSFGDEQYF. Here the CDR3 DNA reads TGTGCCAGCAGCTTTGGGGACGAGCAGTACTTC.